This TCR beta chain comes out of a study of T cell responses to AZD1222 COVID-19 vaccine. A remark on this clone: Its antigen is not identified.

The CDR3 loop spans 12 amino acids. The V end was cut by 6 bases, the J end by 8 bases, with 13 bases between. Looked up from germline, CDR1 is MDHEN and CDR2 is SYDVKM. Study-level results: Two AZD1222 administrations were followed by greater Spike-specific TCR breadth and depth. Donor demographics were predominantly white British with a female majority; clonal diversity may be underestimated. Researchers took repertoire samples only after the peak T cell response had come.

Some clones are missing from TCRdb's copy, which holds only in-frame ones; the method was immunoSEQ multiplex PCR. The sample has around 150,000 clones; 75% to 95% are singletons. This sequence originates from an adult who received the MenACWY meningococcal vaccine as a control. This sequence joins TRBV28 and TRBJ1-2; D is perhaps TRBD1 (5 bases). The starting material was peripheral blood, obtained 28 days after the second dose of the MenACWY control vaccine. CDR3: CASRKSGAGYTF. CDR3 DNA sequence: TGTGCCAGCAGGAAATCTGGGGCGGGCTACACCTTC.